This TCR beta chain came from a study of cytomegalovirus exposure and HLA in healthy donors. Study information: Later, an analysis reported that the 120 or so validation repertoires had used the same platform as the roughly 660 first-cohort repertoires.

The CDR3 is made up of 14 amino acids. Germline-derived CDR1 and CDR2 are LNHNV and YYDKDF (reference sequence). The ends lost 2 bases at V and 4 bases at J; junction bases unmatched: 2. The method was immunoSEQ multiplex PCR; TCRdb's version includes in-frame clones alone and lacks a portion of them. Here the sample spans about 160,000 clones, approximately 86% being singletons. The chain is built from TRBV15 and TRBJ1-3; 7 bases align to TRBD1. The receptor was isolated from a woman in her late teens or twenties in good health and CMV-seronegative. Sequencing input: PBMCs. The CDR3 loop is CATSRNRGGNTIYF. The CDR3 DNA reads TGTGCCACCAGCAGAAACAGGGGAGGAAACACCATATATTTT.